These 12 T cell receptor beta chains share one sample of origin, sequenced in a study of T cell repertoires in cytomegalovirus infection (dated by TCRdb to the late 2010s). The run used an Illumina HiSeq 1500. Through fastp at Q25 and MiXCR, TCRdb rebuilt clones from the public reads, retaining in-frame beta chains. Merged by CDR3 protein, the rows form single entries marked with the most common genes and DNA. Within this sample are a few hundred thousand distinct CDR3 sequences, with approximately 9% of them counted one time only. More than 12% of the sample rests with the top ten. Material: PBMCs. Every receptor here comes from a human donor in good health (CMV status not recorded). Some clones in this sample may be carry-over from other donors' samples.

The chain couples TRBV28 to TRBJ1-2, with D hard to call. This CDR3 comprises 13 residues. The germline V gene has CDR1 MDHEN and CDR2 SYDVKM. V was shortened by 4 bases and J by 4 bases, with 10 bases between the two germline ends. The CDR3 sequence: CASSSVTLYGYTF. CDR3 in DNA: TGTGCCAGCAGTTCGGTCACCCTCTATGGCTACACCTTC.

This clonotype was seen repeatedly, ten times or more. The chain has TRBV7-9 and TRBJ2-2; 9 nucleotides match TRBD1. V shed 4 bases and J 4 bases; nucleotides not matched to a gene: 7. Per germline, CDR1 SEHNR and CDR2 FQNEAQ (reference sequence). The CDR3 has 16 amino acids. CDR3 nucleotide sequence: TGTGCCAGCAGCTCACAGGGGGCAATAGGCACCGGGGAGCTGTTTTTT. Its protein is CASSSQGAIGTGELFF.

This clonotype was seen at least ten times. This chain connects TRBV20-1 to TRBJ2-1; weak D call: TRBD1 (6 bases). The germline V gene encodes CDR1 DFQATT and CDR2 SNEGSKA (reference sequence). The CDR3 has 18 amino acids. The V end was cut by 5 bases, the J end by 0 bases, with 23 bases between. CDR3 coding DNA: TGCAGTGCTCCCTGGGAAGGGGGAACCCAATACTCCTACAATGAGCAGTTCTTC. This sequence encodes CSAPWEGGTQYSYNEQFF.

This clonotype was seen repeatedly, ten times or more. J is TRBJ1-2 and V is TRBV7-2; no firm D call. Germline CDR1 SGHTA, CDR2 FQGNSA. The ends were cut back, 4 bases at V and 1 base at J, with 10 bases in the middle. This CDR3 has 14 residues. The CDR3 DNA is TGTGCCAGCAGCTCAATCCAGAGTAACTATGGCTACACCTTC. This sequence encodes CASSSIQSNYGYTF. The complete variable domain, with remaining parts taken from reference TRBV7-2 and TRBJ1-2, reads GAGVSQSPSNKVTEKGKDVELRCDPISGHTALYWYRQSLGQGLEFLIYFQGNSAPDKSGLPSDRFSAERTGGSVSTLTIQRTQQEDSAVYLCASSSIQSNYGYTFGSGTRLTVV.

This clonotype was seen repeatedly, ten times or more. The V gene is TRBV10-2, the J gene TRBJ2-1; no definite D call. With 5 bases removed from V and 7 bases from J, the gap between germline ends came to 9 bases. The CDR3 is 12 residues long. CDR1 is WSHSY and CDR2 is SAAADI in the germline V gene. The CDR3 bases are TGCGCCAGCAGTTCAGGCGGAAATGAGCAGTTCTTC. Its translation is CASSSGGNEQFF.

Many counts were recorded for this clonotype. The chain employs TRBV28 and TRBJ1-2, with D possibly matching TRBD1 (6 bases). The CDR3 is 12 amino acids. V shed 6 bases and J shed 6 bases, with 11 bases lying between them. Germline CDR1 MDHEN, CDR2 SYDVKM. The CDR3 DNA reads TGTGCCAGCAGCCCCCGACAGGATGGCTACACCTTC. Amino acid sequence: CASSPRQDGYTF.

This clonotype has a count of ten or more. The V call is TRBV7-6, the J call TRBJ2-7, with D uncertain. V was cut by 4 bases and J by 2 bases, with 15 bases left in between. Germline CDR1 is SGHVS and CDR2 is FNYEAQ. The CDR3 covers 15 residues. CDR3 sequence reads: CASSWGSAAAYEQYF. As DNA, the CDR3 is TGTGCCAGCAGCTGGGGATCGGCGGCCGCCTACGAGCAGTACTTC.

This clonotype has only a few counts. At one of its ends the junction is not consistent with the germline gene, which may arise from a read error. The chain carries TRBV7-7 and TRBJ2-1, with 7 bases fitting TRBD2. CDR1 is SSHAT, CDR2 FNYEAQ, per germline (reference sequence). The CDR3 covers 17 residues. The CDR3 nucleotides are TGTGCTAGCAGCTTAGATGGTACTAGCGAGACCTACAATGAGCAGTTCTTC. Translated, it gives CASSLDGTSETYNEQFF.

This clonotype was seen ten or more times. The chain carries TRBV7-2 and TRBJ1-2; weak D call: TRBD1 (5 bases). Looked up from germline, CDR1 is SGHTA and CDR2 is FQGNSA. V was trimmed by 4 bases and J by 4 bases, leaving 10 bases between them. This CDR3 has 13 amino acids. The CDR3 reads CASSSRVLYGYTF. The CDR3 DNA reads TGTGCCAGCAGCTCCAGGGTGCTCTATGGCTACACCTTC.

This clonotype was counted ten times or more. The DNA for the CDR3 is TGTGCCAGCAATGGACTAGCGGGGGGCCTATTTCAAGAGACCCAGTACTTC. Protein sequence: CASNGLAGGLFQETQYF. The chain employs TRBV6-2 or TRBV6-3 and TRBJ2-5, with 14 positions matching TRBD2. This CDR3 is 17 amino acids long. In germline, CDR1 is MNHEY, CDR2 SVGEGT. Trimming took 7 bases from V and 2 from J; bases not matched to a gene: 9.

CDR3 sequence (DNA): TGTGCCAGCAGCCTCAACATCCCCAGGGGCACAGATACGCAGTATTTT. Amino acids: CASSLNIPRGTDTQYF. The V call is TRBV14, the J call TRBJ2-3; tentative D call: TRBD1 (5 bases). This CDR3 is 16 amino acids long. The germline V and J ends were trimmed by 4 bases and 1 base, with 15 bases remaining between them. From germline, CDR1 is SGHDN and CDR2 FVKESK.

This clonotype was recorded at least ten times. The chain recombines TRBV19 with TRBJ1-1; D uncertain. Germline lookup yields CDR1 LNHDA and CDR2 SQIVND (reference sequence). Trimming stripped 5 bases from V and 1 base from J, with 17 bases between. CDR3 length equals 16 residues. CDR3 sequence (DNA): TGTGCCAGTAGTCCTCGCGGGTTGGCAGCGAACACTGAAGCTTTCTTT. Translated: CASSPRGLAANTEAFF.